This is a list of T cell receptor beta chains from one sample in a study of technical replicates of blood from a handful of donors. Profiling relied on immunoSEQ multiplex PCR, and the TCRdb table lists in-frame clones only, not all of them. Altogether 45,000 to 55,000 clones are present, 90% to 95% being singletons, with the ten largest covering approximately 0.22%. The sequencing input was T cells isolated from PBMCs. Receptors were obtained from a human donor in good health. Both conserved end residues are part of each CDR3. Each record gives: V gene, J gene, clone size, D gene, CDR3 protein, CDR3 DNA. A D gene is named only where the DNA matches it firmly. A row's size may be missing; if present it is once, few, many or a size class.

v_call: TRBV28; j_call: TRBJ2-3; clone_size: once; d_call: TRBD2; cdr3_aa: CASRTSGRGWAQYF; cdr3_nt: TGTGCCAGCAGAACTAGCGGGAGGGGCTGGGCGCAGTATTTT
v_call: TRBV6-6; j_call: TRBJ2-1; clone_size: -; d_call: -; cdr3_aa: CASRGVFYNEQFF; cdr3_nt: TGTGCCAGCAGAGGGGTGTTCTACAATGAGCAGTTCTTC
v_call: TRBV11-2; j_call: TRBJ2-2; clone_size: few; d_call: TRBD1; cdr3_aa: CASSLDGDRVMFF; cdr3_nt: TGTGCCAGCAGCTTAGATGGAGACAGGGTCATGTTTTTT
v_call: TRBV5-1; j_call: TRBJ2-5; clone_size: -; d_call: -; cdr3_aa: CASSDTDKETQYF; cdr3_nt: TGCGCCAGCAGCGACACGGACAAAGAGACCCAGTACTTC
v_call: TRBV5-6; j_call: TRBJ1-2; clone_size: -; d_call: -; cdr3_aa: CASHLRGLGSGGYTF; cdr3_nt: TGTGCCAGCCACCTCCGGGGTCTGGGGTCGGGTGGCTACACCTTC
v_call: TRBV10-3; j_call: TRBJ1-2; clone_size: -; d_call: TRBD1; cdr3_aa: CAISAGQGKGANYGYTF; cdr3_nt: TGTGCCATCAGTGCTGGACAGGGAAAGGGAGCTAACTATGGCTACACCTTC
v_call: TRBV9; j_call: TRBJ2-7; clone_size: -; d_call: -; cdr3_aa: CASSVAQDYEQYF; cdr3_nt: TGTGCCAGCAGCGTGGCACAGGACTACGAGCAGTACTTC
v_call: TRBV5-1; j_call: TRBJ1-3; clone_size: -; d_call: TRBD1; cdr3_aa: CASSPGGPGNTIYF; cdr3_nt: TGCGCCAGCAGCCCAGGGGGCCCTGGAAACACCATATATTTT
v_call: TRBV18; j_call: TRBJ2-7; clone_size: -; d_call: TRBD1; cdr3_aa: CASSQASTGSYEQYF; cdr3_nt: TGTGCCAGCTCACAGGCCTCGACAGGGTCCTACGAGCAGTACTTC
v_call: TRBV7-9; j_call: TRBJ2-7; clone_size: -; d_call: -; cdr3_aa: CASIGTFGYEQYF; cdr3_nt: TGTGCCAGCATCGGGACATTCGGCTACGAGCAGTACTTC
v_call: TRBV28; j_call: TRBJ2-1; clone_size: -; d_call: TRBD1; cdr3_aa: CASSLAGTGRNEQFF; cdr3_nt: TGTGCCAGCAGTTTAGCCGGGACAGGGAGGAATGAGCAGTTCTTC
v_call: TRBV12-5; j_call: TRBJ2-7; clone_size: -; d_call: -; cdr3_aa: CASGLSSYEQYF; cdr3_nt: TGTGCTAGTGGTTTGTCATCCTACGAGCAGTACTTC
v_call: TRBV5-1; j_call: TRBJ2-1; clone_size: once; d_call: TRBD2; cdr3_aa: CASSLVTTSRFDEQFF; cdr3_nt: TGCGCCAGCAGCTTGGTAACGACTAGCCGTTTCGATGAGCAGTTCTTC
v_call: TRBV11-2; j_call: TRBJ2-7; clone_size: -; d_call: -; cdr3_aa: CASSHLRNSTYEQYF; cdr3_nt: TGTGCCAGCAGCCATCTTAGGAACAGCACCTACGAGCAGTACTTC
v_call: TRBV6-5; j_call: TRBJ1-2; clone_size: -; d_call: -; cdr3_aa: CASSYSRDRGYTF; cdr3_nt: TGTGCCAGCAGTTACAGCCGGGATCGTGGCTACACCTTC
v_call: TRBV10-1; j_call: TRBJ2-1; clone_size: -; d_call: -; cdr3_aa: CASSDSSPYNEQFF; cdr3_nt: TGCGCCAGCAGTGATTCTAGCCCTTACAATGAGCAGTTCTTC
v_call: TRBV5-1; j_call: TRBJ2-2; clone_size: -; d_call: TRBD1; cdr3_aa: CASSLKLQGGSGELFF; cdr3_nt: TGCGCCAGCAGCTTGAAGCTACAGGGGGGATCCGGGGAGCTGTTTTTT
v_call: TRBV7-3; j_call: TRBJ1-6; clone_size: -; d_call: -; cdr3_aa: CASSLFAKSSYNSPLHF; cdr3_nt: TGTGCCAGCAGCTTATTCGCAAAGAGCTCCTATAATTCACCCCTCCACTTT
v_call: TRBV10-3; j_call: TRBJ2-3; clone_size: -; d_call: TRBD2; cdr3_aa: CAIRRAGTSGTDTQYF; cdr3_nt: TGTGCCATCAGGCGCGCCGGGACTAGCGGCACAGATACGCAGTATTTT
v_call: TRBV5-6; j_call: TRBJ2-5; clone_size: -; d_call: -; cdr3_aa: CASRFEGLETQYF; cdr3_nt: TGTGCCAGCAGGTTCGAGGGTTTGGAGACCCAGTACTTC
v_call: TRBV5-4; j_call: TRBJ2-3; clone_size: -; d_call: -; cdr3_aa: CASSLGGTTDTQYF; cdr3_nt: TGTGCCAGCAGCTTGGGAGGTACCACAGATACGCAGTATTTT
v_call: TRBV9; j_call: TRBJ2-1; clone_size: -; d_call: TRBD1; cdr3_aa: CASSVGGVGRTGGHYNEQFF; cdr3_nt: TGTGCCAGCAGCGTAGGGGGCGTGGGACGGACAGGGGGGCACTACAATGAGCAGTTCTTC
v_call: TRBV11-2; j_call: TRBJ2-7; clone_size: -; d_call: TRBD2; cdr3_aa: CASARLAGWAMIEQYF; cdr3_nt: TGTGCCAGCGCCAGACTAGCGGGTTGGGCCATGATCGAGCAGTACTTC
v_call: TRBV18; j_call: TRBJ2-2; clone_size: -; d_call: -; cdr3_aa: CASSPKGGGELFF; cdr3_nt: TGTGCCAGCTCACCAAAGGGAGGCGGGGAGCTGTTTTTT
v_call: TRBV13; j_call: TRBJ1-6; clone_size: -; d_call: -; cdr3_aa: CASSSAGVRDYNSPLHF; cdr3_nt: TGTGCCAGCAGCTCCGCGGGGGTACGCGACTATAATTCACCCCTCCACTTT
v_call: TRBV28; j_call: TRBJ2-1; clone_size: once; d_call: -; cdr3_aa: CASSFARGDFNEQFF; cdr3_nt: TGTGCCAGCAGTTTTGCCAGGGGAGATTTCAATGAGCAGTTCTTC
v_call: TRBV5-1; j_call: TRBJ2-7; clone_size: -; d_call: TRBD1; cdr3_aa: CASSLEAAGQGTYEQYF; cdr3_nt: TGCGCCAGCAGCTTGGAGGCGGCGGGACAGGGGACCTACGAGCAGTACTTC
v_call: TRBV11-2; j_call: TRBJ1-3; clone_size: -; d_call: TRBD1; cdr3_aa: CASSWRTGPESRNTIYF; cdr3_nt: TGTGCCAGCAGCTGGAGGACAGGCCCCGAATCAAGAAACACCATATATTTT
v_call: TRBV23-1; j_call: TRBJ2-7; clone_size: -; d_call: -; cdr3_aa: CASNPLAGTPHSYF; cdr3_nt: TGCGCCAGCAACCCTCTGGCCGGGACACCACACAGCTACTTC
v_call: TRBV15; j_call: TRBJ2-7; clone_size: -; d_call: -; cdr3_aa: CATSRVVGGPLGEQYF; cdr3_nt: TGTGCCACCAGCAGAGTCGTAGGAGGTCCCCTAGGGGAGCAGTACTTC
v_call: TRBV14; j_call: TRBJ2-3; clone_size: once; d_call: TRBD2; cdr3_aa: CASSLGLAGDTQYF; cdr3_nt: TGTGCCAGCAGCCTCGGACTAGCGGGAGATACGCAGTATTTT
v_call: TRBV28; j_call: TRBJ1-4; clone_size: -; d_call: TRBD1; cdr3_aa: CASSSRDRLEKLFF; cdr3_nt: TGTGCCAGCAGTTCTCGGGACAGGCTTGAAAAACTGTTTTTT
v_call: TRBV7-9; j_call: TRBJ2-6; clone_size: -; d_call: TRBD1; cdr3_aa: CASSRGQGISGANVLTF; cdr3_nt: TGTGCCAGCAGCCGTGGACAGGGTATCTCTGGGGCCAACGTCCTGACTTTC
v_call: TRBV29-1; j_call: TRBJ2-5; clone_size: -; d_call: -; cdr3_aa: CSVVGSLSQETQYF; cdr3_nt: TGCAGCGTTGTGGGCAGCCTGAGCCAAGAGACCCAGTACTTC
v_call: TRBV7-9; j_call: TRBJ1-3; clone_size: -; d_call: -; cdr3_aa: CASSLIQRSSGNTIYF; cdr3_nt: TGTGCCAGCAGCCTTATTCAGAGGTCCTCTGGAAACACCATATATTTT
v_call: TRBV5-6; j_call: TRBJ2-7; clone_size: once; d_call: -; cdr3_aa: CASSSPLLEQYF; cdr3_nt: TGTGCCAGCAGCTCCCCGCTCCTAGAGCAGTACTTC
v_call: TRBV7-3; j_call: TRBJ1-1; clone_size: once; d_call: TRBD1; cdr3_aa: CASSSGQMNTEAFF; cdr3_nt: TGTGCCAGCAGCTCGGGACAGATGAACACTGAAGCTTTCTTT
v_call: TRBV7-9; j_call: TRBJ1-2; clone_size: -; d_call: -; cdr3_aa: CASSLDLVRTPGSGYTF; cdr3_nt: TGTGCCAGCAGCTTAGATCTGGTTAGGACCCCTGGGAGTGGCTACACCTTC
v_call: TRBV13; j_call: TRBJ1-3; clone_size: -; d_call: TRBD1; cdr3_aa: CASSFFFRDSPAEGNTIYF; cdr3_nt: TGTGCCAGCAGCTTCTTCTTTCGGGACAGCCCTGCTGAAGGAAACACCATATATTTT
v_call: TRBV5-1; j_call: TRBJ2-7; clone_size: -; d_call: -; cdr3_aa: CASSTWDSNYEQYF; cdr3_nt: TGCGCCAGCAGCACCTGGGACTCAAACTACGAGCAGTACTTC
v_call: TRBV7-9; j_call: TRBJ1-4; clone_size: -; d_call: -; cdr3_aa: CASSFPPRYEKLFF; cdr3_nt: TGTGCCAGCAGCTTTCCCCCGCGATATGAAAAACTGTTTTTT
v_call: TRBV7-8; j_call: TRBJ2-3; clone_size: -; d_call: TRBD1; cdr3_aa: CASSFPTTGQSYTRTDTQYF; cdr3_nt: TGTGCCAGCAGCTTTCCCACTACGGGACAGTCCTATACCCGCACAGATACGCAGTATTTT
v_call: TRBV28; j_call: TRBJ1-1; clone_size: -; d_call: -; cdr3_aa: CASSLPSALNTEAFF; cdr3_nt: TGTGCCAGCAGTTTACCCTCAGCGTTGAACACTGAAGCTTTCTTT
v_call: TRBV5-4; j_call: TRBJ2-3; clone_size: -; d_call: TRBD2; cdr3_aa: CASSFGTSATDTQYF; cdr3_nt: TGTGCCAGCAGCTTTGGGACTAGCGCCACAGATACGCAGTATTTT
v_call: TRBV20-1; j_call: TRBJ2-5; clone_size: -; d_call: -; cdr3_aa: CSGNYRETQYF; cdr3_nt: TGCAGTGGTAACTACCGCGAGACCCAGTACTTC
v_call: TRBV5-1; j_call: TRBJ1-1; clone_size: -; d_call: -; cdr3_aa: CASSFLTGMNTEAFF; cdr3_nt: TGCGCCAGCAGCTTCCTGACAGGCATGAACACTGAAGCTTTCTTT
v_call: TRBV28; j_call: TRBJ2-5; clone_size: -; d_call: TRBD1; cdr3_aa: CASRTGGRTRLETQYF; cdr3_nt: TGTGCCAGCAGGACAGGGGGCCGGACCAGATTAGAGACCCAGTACTTC
v_call: TRBV7-9; j_call: TRBJ2-7; clone_size: -; d_call: TRBD2; cdr3_aa: CASSPLAGGHYEQYF; cdr3_nt: TGTGCCAGCAGCCCGCTAGCGGGGGGCCACTACGAGCAGTACTTC
v_call: TRBV12-5; j_call: TRBJ2-1; clone_size: -; d_call: TRBD2; cdr3_aa: CASGLVRLAGGNEQFF; cdr3_nt: TGTGCTAGTGGTTTGGTACGACTAGCGGGGGGCAATGAGCAGTTCTTC
v_call: TRBV11-3; j_call: TRBJ1-2; clone_size: medium-sized; d_call: -; cdr3_aa: CASSLEGRSGSYGYTF; cdr3_nt: TGTGCCAGCAGCTTAGAGGGCCGGTCTGGAAGCTATGGCTACACCTTC
v_call: TRBV5-1; j_call: TRBJ2-7; clone_size: -; d_call: -; cdr3_aa: CASSLGQDEQYF; cdr3_nt: TGCGCCAGCAGCTTGGGTCAGGACGAGCAGTACTTC
v_call: TRBV5-1; j_call: TRBJ1-5; clone_size: few; d_call: TRBD1; cdr3_aa: CASSKGQGMDQPQHF; cdr3_nt: TGCGCCAGCAGCAAGGGACAGGGGATGGATCAGCCCCAGCATTTT
v_call: TRBV28; j_call: TRBJ1-2; clone_size: -; d_call: -; cdr3_aa: CASSLSGSPGYTF; cdr3_nt: TGTGCCAGCAGTTTATCCGGGAGTCCTGGCTACACCTTC
v_call: TRBV10-1; j_call: TRBJ2-3; clone_size: -; d_call: TRBD2; cdr3_aa: CASSESSGNVGTQYF; cdr3_nt: TGCGCCAGCAGTGAATCTAGCGGTAATGTTGGTACGCAGTATTTT
v_call: TRBV14; j_call: TRBJ2-1; clone_size: -; d_call: TRBD2; cdr3_aa: CASSPMSGIVFRTFF; cdr3_nt: TGTGCCAGCAGCCCAATGAGCGGGATAGTATTTCGGACGTTCTTC
v_call: TRBV11-3; j_call: TRBJ2-2; clone_size: -; d_call: TRBD2; cdr3_aa: CASSFLAGVGTGELFF; cdr3_nt: TGTGCCAGCAGCTTCTTAGCGGGGGTGGGCACCGGGGAGCTGTTTTTT
v_call: TRBV11-2; j_call: TRBJ2-1; clone_size: -; d_call: TRBD2; cdr3_aa: CASSPTGQTKRGAYNEQFF; cdr3_nt: TGTGCCAGCAGCCCCACGGGGCAGACTAAGCGGGGGGCGTACAATGAGCAGTTCTTC